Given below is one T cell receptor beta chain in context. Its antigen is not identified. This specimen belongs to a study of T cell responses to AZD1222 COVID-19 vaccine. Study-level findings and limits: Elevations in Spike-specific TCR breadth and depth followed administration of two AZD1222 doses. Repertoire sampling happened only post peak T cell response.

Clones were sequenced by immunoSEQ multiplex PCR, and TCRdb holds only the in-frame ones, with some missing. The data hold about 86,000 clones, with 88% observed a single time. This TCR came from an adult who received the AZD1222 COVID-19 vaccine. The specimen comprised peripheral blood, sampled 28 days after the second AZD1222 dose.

The CDR3 loop is CASSLDGGLYGYTF. The CDR3, as DNA: TGCGCCAGCAGCTTGGACGGAGGTCTCTATGGCTACACCTTC. V is TRBV5-1 and J is TRBJ1-2, with D hard to call. Germline V gives CDR1 SGHRS, CDR2 YFSETQ. CDR3 length: 14 residues. The germline V and J ends were trimmed by 0 bases and 4 bases, with 10 bases remaining between them. The entire variable domain, with the rest obtained from reference TRBV5-1 and TRBJ1-2, is as follows: KAGVTQTPRYLIKTRGQQVTLSCSPISGHRSVSWYQQTPGQGLQFLFEYFSETQRNKGNFPGRFSGRQFSNSRSEMNVSTLELGDSALYLCASSLDGGLYGYTFGSGTRLTVV.